This T cell receptor (beta chain) was identified in a study of quantifying T cell responses using KT2 cells. Study as a whole: Reverse transcription used primers in the TCR alpha and beta constant regions.

An oligo carrying a UMI was ligated to the cDNA 3' end. The first PCR ran roughly 4 cycles with an equimolar RC1.1 and RC1.2 beta primer mix. From the second PCR onward, TCR alpha and beta chains were processed separately. MiXCR, run by TCRdb on the UMI-ligation and nested PCR reads, gives a single entry per CDR3 protein. The sample consists of over 35,000 distinct CDR3 sequences, around 15% of them appearing once. This clonotype has a count of ten or more. Antigen unknown. KT2, a clone with a known TCR, was spiked into unfractionated PBMC. Different KT2-to-PBMC ratios were created with a constant PBMC count. Whole-study findings and limits: Counts of KT2 alpha and beta sequences rose linearly with the number of KT2 cells added.

Unmatched junction bases numbered 6, after V lost 7 bases and J lost 0 bases. Germline V gene sequence: CDR1 SGHAT, CDR2 FQNNGV. The CDR3 consists of 16 residues. The V call is TRBV11-2, the J call TRBJ2-4; TRBD2 aligns across 10 bases. This sequence originates from a human donor. The sequenced sample was PBMCs spiked with cells of the T cell clone KT2. CDR3 in amino acids: CASTWTSGLAKNIQYF. DNA of the CDR3: TGTGCCAGCACCTGGACTAGCGGACTAGCCAAAAACATTCAGTACTTC.